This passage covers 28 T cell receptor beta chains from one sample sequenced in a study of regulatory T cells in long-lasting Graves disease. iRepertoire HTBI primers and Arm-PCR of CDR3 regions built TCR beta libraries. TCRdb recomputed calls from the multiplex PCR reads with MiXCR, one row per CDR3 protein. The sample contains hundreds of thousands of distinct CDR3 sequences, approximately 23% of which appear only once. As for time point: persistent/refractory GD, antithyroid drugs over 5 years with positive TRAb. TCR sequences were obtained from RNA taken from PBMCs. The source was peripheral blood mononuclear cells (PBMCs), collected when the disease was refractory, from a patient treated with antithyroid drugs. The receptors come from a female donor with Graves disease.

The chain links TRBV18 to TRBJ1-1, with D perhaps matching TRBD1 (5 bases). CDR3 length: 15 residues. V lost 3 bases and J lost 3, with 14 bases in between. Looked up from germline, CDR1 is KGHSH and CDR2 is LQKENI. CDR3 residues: CASSPAGWSYTEAFF. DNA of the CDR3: TGTGCCAGCTCACCCGCAGGGTGGTCATACACTGAAGCTTTCTTT.

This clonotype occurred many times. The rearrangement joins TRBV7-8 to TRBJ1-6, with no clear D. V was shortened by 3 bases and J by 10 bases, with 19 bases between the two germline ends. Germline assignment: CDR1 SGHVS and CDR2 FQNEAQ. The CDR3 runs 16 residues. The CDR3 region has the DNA TGTGCCAGCAGCTTGTCAGTTGGGCAAGCAAGCTCACCCCTCCACTTT. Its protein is CASSLSVGQASSPLHF.

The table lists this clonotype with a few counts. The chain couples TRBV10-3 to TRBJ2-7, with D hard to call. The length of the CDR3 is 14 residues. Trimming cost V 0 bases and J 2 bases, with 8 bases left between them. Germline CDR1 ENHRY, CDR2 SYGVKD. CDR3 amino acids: CAISESEVAYEQYF. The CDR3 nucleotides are TGTGCCATCAGTGAGTCGGAAGTAGCCTACGAGCAGTACTTC.

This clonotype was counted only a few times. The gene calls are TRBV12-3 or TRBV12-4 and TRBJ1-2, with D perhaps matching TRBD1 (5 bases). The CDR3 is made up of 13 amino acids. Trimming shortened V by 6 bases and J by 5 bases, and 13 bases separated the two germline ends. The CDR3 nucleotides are TGTGCCAGCAGCAACGGGGGGTGGTATGGCTACACCTTC. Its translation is CASSNGGWYGYTF.

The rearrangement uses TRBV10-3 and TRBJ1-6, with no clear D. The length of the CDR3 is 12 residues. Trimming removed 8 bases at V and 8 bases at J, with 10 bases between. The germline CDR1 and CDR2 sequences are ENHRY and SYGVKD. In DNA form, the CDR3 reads TGTGCCATCGGGGAGGCGGATTCACCCCTCCACTTT. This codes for CAIGEADSPLHF.

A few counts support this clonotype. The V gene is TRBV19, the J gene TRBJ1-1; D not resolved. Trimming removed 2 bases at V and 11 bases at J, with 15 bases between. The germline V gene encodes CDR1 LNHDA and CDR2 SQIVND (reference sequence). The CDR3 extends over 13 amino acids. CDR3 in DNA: TGTGCCAGTAGTATAAAGGAGGCCCAGACGGCTTTCTTT. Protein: CASSIKEAQTAFF. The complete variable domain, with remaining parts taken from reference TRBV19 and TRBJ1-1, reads DGGITQSPKYLFRKEGQNVTLSCEQNLNHDAMYWYRQDPGQGLRLIYYSQIVNDFQKGDIAEGYSVSREKKESFPLTVTSAQKNPTAFYLCASSIKEAQTAFFGQGTRLTVV.

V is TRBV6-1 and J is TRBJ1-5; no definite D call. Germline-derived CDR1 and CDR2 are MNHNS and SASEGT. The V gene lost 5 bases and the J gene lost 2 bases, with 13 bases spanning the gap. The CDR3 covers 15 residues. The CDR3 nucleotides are TGTGCCAGCAGTCCCTCATTCGGGGGCAATCAGCCCCAGCATTTT. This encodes CASSPSFGGNQPQHF.

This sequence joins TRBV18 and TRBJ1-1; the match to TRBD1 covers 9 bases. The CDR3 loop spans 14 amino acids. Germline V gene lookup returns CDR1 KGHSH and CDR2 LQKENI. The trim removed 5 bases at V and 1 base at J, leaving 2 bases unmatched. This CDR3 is CASSEGQGNTEAFF. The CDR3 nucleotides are TGTGCCAGCTCAGAGGGACAGGGGAACACTGAAGCTTTCTTT. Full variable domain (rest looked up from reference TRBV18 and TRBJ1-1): NAGVMQNPRHLVRRRGQEARLRCSPMKGHSHVYWYRQLPEEGLKFMVYLQKENIIDESGMPKERFSAEFPKEGPSILRIQQVVRGDSAAYFCASSEGQGNTEAFFGQGTRLTVV.

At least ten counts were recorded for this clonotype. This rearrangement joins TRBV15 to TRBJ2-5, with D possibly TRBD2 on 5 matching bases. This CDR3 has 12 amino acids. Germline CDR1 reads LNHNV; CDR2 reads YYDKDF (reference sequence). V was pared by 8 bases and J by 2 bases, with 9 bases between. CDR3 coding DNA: TGTGCCACCGCCCGGGGACAAGAGACCCAGTACTTC. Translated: CATARGQETQYF. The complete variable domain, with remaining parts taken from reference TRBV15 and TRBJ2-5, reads DAMVIQNPRYQVTQFGKPVTLSCSQTLNHNVMYWYQQKSSQAPKLLFHYYDKDFNNEADTPDNFQSRRPNTSFCFLDIRSPGLGDTAMYLCATARGQETQYFGPGTRLLVL.

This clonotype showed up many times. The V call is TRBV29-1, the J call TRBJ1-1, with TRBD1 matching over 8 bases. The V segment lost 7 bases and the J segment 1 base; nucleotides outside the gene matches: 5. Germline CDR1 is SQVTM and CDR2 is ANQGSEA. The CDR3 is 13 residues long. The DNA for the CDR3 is TGCAGCGGTGCTACAGGGGGGAACACTGAAGCTTTCTTT. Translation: CSGATGGNTEAFF.

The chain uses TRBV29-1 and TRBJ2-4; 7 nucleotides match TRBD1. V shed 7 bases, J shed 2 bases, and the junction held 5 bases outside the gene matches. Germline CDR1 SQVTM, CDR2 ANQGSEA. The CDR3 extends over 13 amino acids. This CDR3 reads CSAQGETKNIQYF. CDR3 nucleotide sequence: TGCAGCGCCCAGGGGGAAACCAAAAACATTCAGTACTTC.

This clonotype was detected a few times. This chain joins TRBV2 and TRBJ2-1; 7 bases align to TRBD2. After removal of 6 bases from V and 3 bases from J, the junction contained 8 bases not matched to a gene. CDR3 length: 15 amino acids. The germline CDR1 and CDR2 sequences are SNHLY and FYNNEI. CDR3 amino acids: CASRGEASGYNEQFF. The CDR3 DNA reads TGTGCCAGCAGGGGGGAGGCTAGCGGCTACAATGAGCAGTTCTTC.

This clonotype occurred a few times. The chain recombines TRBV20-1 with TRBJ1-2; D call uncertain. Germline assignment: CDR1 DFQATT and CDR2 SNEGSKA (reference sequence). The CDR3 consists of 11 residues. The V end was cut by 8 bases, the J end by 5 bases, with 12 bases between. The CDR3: CSPQSGYGYTF. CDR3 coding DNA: TGCAGTCCCCAAAGCGGGTATGGCTACACCTTC.

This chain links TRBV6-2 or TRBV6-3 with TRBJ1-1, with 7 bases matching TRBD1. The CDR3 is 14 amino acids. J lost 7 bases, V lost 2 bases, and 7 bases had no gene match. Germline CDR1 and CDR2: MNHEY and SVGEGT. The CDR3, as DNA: TGTGCCAGCAGTTACAGCGACAGGGAGGGTGAAGCTTTCTTT. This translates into CASSYSDREGEAFF.

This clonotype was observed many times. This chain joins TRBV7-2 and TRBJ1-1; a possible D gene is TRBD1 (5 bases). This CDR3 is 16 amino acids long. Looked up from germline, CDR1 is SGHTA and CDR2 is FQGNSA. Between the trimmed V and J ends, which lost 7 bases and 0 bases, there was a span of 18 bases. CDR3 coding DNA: TGTGCCAGCACCACAACGACAGCCCTTATGAACACTGAAGCTTTCTTT. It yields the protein CASTTTTALMNTEAFF.

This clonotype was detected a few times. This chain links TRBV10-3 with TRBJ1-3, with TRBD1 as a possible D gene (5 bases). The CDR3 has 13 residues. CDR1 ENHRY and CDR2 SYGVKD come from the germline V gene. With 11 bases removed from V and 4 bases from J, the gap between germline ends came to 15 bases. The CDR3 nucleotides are TGTGCCGCAGCCGGGACTGACGGAAACACCATATATTTT. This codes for CAAAGTDGNTIYF.

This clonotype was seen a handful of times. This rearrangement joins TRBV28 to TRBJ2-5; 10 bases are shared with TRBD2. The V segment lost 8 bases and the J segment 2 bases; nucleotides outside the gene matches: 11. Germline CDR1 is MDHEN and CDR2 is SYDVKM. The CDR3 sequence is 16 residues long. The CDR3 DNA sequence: TGTGCCAGCGCGTTATTGGCTAGCGGGGGACAAGAGACCCAGTACTTC. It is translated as CASALLASGGQETQYF.

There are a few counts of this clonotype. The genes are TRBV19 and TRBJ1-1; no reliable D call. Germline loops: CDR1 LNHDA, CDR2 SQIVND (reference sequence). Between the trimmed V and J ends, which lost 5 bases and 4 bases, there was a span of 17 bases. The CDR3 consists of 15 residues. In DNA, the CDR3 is TGTGCCAGTAGTGATCGCCTCAGTGGGAGCACTGAAGCTTTCTTT. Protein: CASSDRLSGSTEAFF.

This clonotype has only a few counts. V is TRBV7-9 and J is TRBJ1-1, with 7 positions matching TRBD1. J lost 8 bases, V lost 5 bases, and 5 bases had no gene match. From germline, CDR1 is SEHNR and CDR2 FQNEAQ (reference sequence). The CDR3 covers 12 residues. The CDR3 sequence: CASSPDREEAFF. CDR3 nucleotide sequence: TGTGCCAGCAGCCCTGACAGGGAAGAAGCTTTCTTT. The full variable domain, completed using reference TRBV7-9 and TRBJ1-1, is DTGVSQNPRHKITKRGQNVTFRCDPISEHNRLYWYRQTLGQGPEFLTYFQNEAQLEKSRLLSDRFSAERPKGSFSTLEIQRTEQGDSAMYLCASSPDREEAFFGQGTRLTVV.

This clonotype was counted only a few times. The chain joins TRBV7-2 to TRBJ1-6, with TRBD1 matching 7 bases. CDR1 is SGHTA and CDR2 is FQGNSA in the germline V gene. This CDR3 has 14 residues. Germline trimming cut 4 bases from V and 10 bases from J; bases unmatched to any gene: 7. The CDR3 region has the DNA TGTGCCAGCAGCTCGACAGGGAGGGAATCACCCCTCCACTTT. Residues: CASSSTGRESPLHF.

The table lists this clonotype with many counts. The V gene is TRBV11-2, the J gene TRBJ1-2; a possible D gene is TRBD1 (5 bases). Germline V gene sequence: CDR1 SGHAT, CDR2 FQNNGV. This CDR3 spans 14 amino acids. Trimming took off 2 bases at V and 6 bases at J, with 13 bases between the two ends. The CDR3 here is CASSLSIGADGYTF. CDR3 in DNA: TGTGCCAGCAGCTTAAGTATAGGGGCGGATGGCTACACCTTC.

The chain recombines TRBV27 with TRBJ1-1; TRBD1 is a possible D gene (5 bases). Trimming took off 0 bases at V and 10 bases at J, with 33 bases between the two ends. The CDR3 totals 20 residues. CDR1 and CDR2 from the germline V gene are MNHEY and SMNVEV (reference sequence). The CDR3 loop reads CASSLSNFRIWGRSWGGAFF. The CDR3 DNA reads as TGTGCCAGCAGTTTATCGAATTTTAGGATATGGGGCAGATCCTGGGGTGGAGCTTTCTTT.

The CDR3 loop is CASAAGIYNEQFF. In DNA, the CDR3 is TGTGCCAGCGCAGCGGGGATCTACAATGAGCAGTTCTTC. V gene TRBV12-3 or TRBV12-4 combines with J gene TRBJ2-1; TRBD2 matches 7 bases. This CDR3 region has 13 residues. Trimming cost V 8 bases and J 3 bases; bases outside gene matches: 4.

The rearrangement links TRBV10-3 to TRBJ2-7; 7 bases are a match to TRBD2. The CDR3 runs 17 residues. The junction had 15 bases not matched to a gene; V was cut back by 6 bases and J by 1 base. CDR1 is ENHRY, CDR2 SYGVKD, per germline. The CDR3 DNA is TGTGCCATCAGCCTCATCGGCCGGCAGGGAGGGTCCTACGAGCAGTACTTC. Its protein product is CAISLIGRQGGSYEQYF.

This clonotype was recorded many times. The CDR3 region is CASSAIGEETQYF. CDR3 nucleotide sequence: TGTGCCAGCAGCGCGATAGGGGAAGAGACCCAGTACTTC. The chain uses TRBV28 and TRBJ2-5, with D possibly matching TRBD1 (5 bases). Trimming left V 6 bases short and J 3 bases short, with 11 bases between. Germline values: CDR1 MDHEN, CDR2 SYDVKM. The CDR3 runs to 13 residues.

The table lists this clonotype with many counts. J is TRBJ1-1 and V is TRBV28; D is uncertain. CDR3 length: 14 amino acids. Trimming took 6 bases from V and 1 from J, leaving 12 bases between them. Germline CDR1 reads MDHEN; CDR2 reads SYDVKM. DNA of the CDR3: TGTGCCAGCAGCCTCCTCGAAACGAACACTGAAGCTTTCTTT. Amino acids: CASSLLETNTEAFF.

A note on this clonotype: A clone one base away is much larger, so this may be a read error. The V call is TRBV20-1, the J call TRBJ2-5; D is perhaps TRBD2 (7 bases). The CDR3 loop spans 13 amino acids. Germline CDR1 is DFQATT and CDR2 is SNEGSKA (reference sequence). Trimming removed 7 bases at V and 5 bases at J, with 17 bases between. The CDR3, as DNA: TGCAGTGTAGTAGGGGGGGGGGCGGAGACCCAGTACTTC. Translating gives CSVVGGGAETQYF.

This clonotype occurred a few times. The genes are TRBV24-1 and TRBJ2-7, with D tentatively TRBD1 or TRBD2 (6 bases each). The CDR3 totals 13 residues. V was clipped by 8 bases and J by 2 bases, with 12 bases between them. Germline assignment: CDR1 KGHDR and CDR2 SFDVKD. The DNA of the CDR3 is TGTGCCACCATGGGGGGCACTACCTACGAGCAGTACTTC. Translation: CATMGGTTYEQYF.